Each of the 2 T cell receptor beta chains below was sequenced from the same sample in a study of blood T cell repertoires in COVID-19. Here immunoSEQ multiplex PCR was the method, and the copy in TCRdb shows in-frame clones only, minus some. The sample has 240,000 or so clones, 82% seen once. The sequenced sample was peripheral blood. The receptors were sampled from a woman aged 55-75 years with active or convalescent COVID-19.

This clone was counted only a few times. The chain employs TRBV19 and TRBJ2-5; TRBD2 might be the D (6 bases). Between the trimmed V and J ends, which lost 2 bases and 5 bases, there was a span of 12 bases. CDR1 LNHDA and CDR2 SQIVND come from the germline V gene (reference sequence). The CDR3 runs to 14 residues. This chain's CDR3 is CASSIRSSEETQYF. The CDR3 DNA follows: TGTGCCAGTAGTATACGGTCTAGCGAGGAGACCCAGTACTTC.

V gene TRBV7-9 combines with J gene TRBJ1-5; 7 nucleotides align to TRBD1. Germline V lookup: CDR1 SEHNR, CDR2 FQNEAQ (reference sequence). The CDR3 is made up of 12 amino acids. Unmatched junction bases numbered 0, after V lost 5 bases and J lost 5 bases. CDR3 nucleotide sequence: TGTGCCAGCAGCACAGGGGATCAGCCCCAGCATTTT. Encoded protein: CASSTGDQPQHF.